A selection of T cell receptor beta chains follows, all from one sample in a study of blood T cell repertoires in COVID-19. Sequencing used immunoSEQ multiplex PCR; TCRdb keeps in-frame clones, though not all of them. The sample includes over 250,000 clones, more than 75% of them seen just once. Sequencing was carried out using peripheral blood. These receptors all stem from a woman aged 40 to 50 who had recovered from COVID-19. Both conserved end residues are trimmed from each CDR3. Fields, in order: J gene, V gene, CDR3 protein.

j_gene: TRBJ1-5; v_gene: TRBV3-1/TRBV3-2; CDR3aa: ASSQSGGGQPQH
j_gene: TRBJ1-2; v_gene: TRBV7-9; CDR3aa: ASSLVGTGLGYT
j_gene: TRBJ1-5; v_gene: TRBV6-6; CDR3aa: ASSYGAGDQPQH
j_gene: TRBJ2-7; v_gene: TRBV5-1; CDR3aa: ASSPKGGRPLYEQY
j_gene: TRBJ2-7; v_gene: TRBV7-9; CDR3aa: ASSLRDRDYEQY
j_gene: TRBJ2-3; v_gene: TRBV6-1; CDR3aa: ASSEAALFDTQY
j_gene: TRBJ2-7; v_gene: TRBV6-5; CDR3aa: ASSHTSGSYEQY
j_gene: TRBJ1-2; v_gene: TRBV5-1; CDR3aa: ASSPDFSAVYGYT
j_gene: TRBJ1-2; v_gene: TRBV4-1; CDR3aa: ASSQEQGPDYGYT
j_gene: TRBJ2-4; v_gene: TRBV5-1; CDR3aa: ASTLTRGDIQY
j_gene: TRBJ2-7; v_gene: TRBV5-8; CDR3aa: ASSSAGTTYEQY
j_gene: TRBJ1-1; v_gene: TRBV2; CDR3aa: ASSVAGGKSGYEAF
j_gene: TRBJ2-1; v_gene: TRBV10-3; CDR3aa: ATQGGLASYSLYNEQF
j_gene: TRBJ1-5; v_gene: TRBV15; CDR3aa: ATSRARGSNQPQH
j_gene: TRBJ1-2; v_gene: TRBV6-5; CDR3aa: ASKGLHYGYT
j_gene: TRBJ1-1; v_gene: TRBV28; CDR3aa: ASRAGTGRGAF
j_gene: TRBJ1-5; v_gene: TRBV19; CDR3aa: ASSIAGGFPQH
j_gene: TRBJ1-5; v_gene: TRBV6-2/TRBV6-3; CDR3aa: ASSYPGRPQH
j_gene: TRBJ2-6; v_gene: TRBV6-8; CDR3aa: ASRTGSRPGANVLT
j_gene: TRBJ1-1; v_gene: TRBV12-3/TRBV12-4; CDR3aa: ASSFGREAEAF
j_gene: TRBJ1-2; v_gene: TRBV7-2; CDR3aa: ASSLALGQASYGYT
j_gene: TRBJ1-6; v_gene: TRBV9; CDR3aa: ASSAETAYNSPLH
j_gene: TRBJ2-1; v_gene: TRBV6-4; CDR3aa: ASSDSAGGDYNEQF
j_gene: TRBJ2-3; v_gene: TRBV6-1; CDR3aa: ASSDVRGDTQY
j_gene: TRBJ1-6; v_gene: TRBV6-5; CDR3aa: ASSYSNRAGNSPLH
j_gene: TRBJ1-1; v_gene: TRBV10-2; CDR3aa: ASSGQGAAEAF
j_gene: TRBJ1-3; v_gene: TRBV12-3/TRBV12-4; CDR3aa: ASTPGITNTIY
j_gene: TRBJ1-2; v_gene: TRBV6-2/TRBV6-3; CDR3aa: ASSSPGQGNYGYT
j_gene: TRBJ1-2; v_gene: TRBV15; CDR3aa: ATSPRSDYGYT
j_gene: TRBJ1-5; v_gene: TRBV7-8; CDR3aa: ASSHHRASLYSNQPQH
j_gene: TRBJ2-2; v_gene: TRBV5-1; CDR3aa: ASSLGARGAGELF
j_gene: TRBJ1-3; v_gene: TRBV7-2; CDR3aa: ASSLRAEVSGNTIY
j_gene: TRBJ1-1; v_gene: TRBV9; CDR3aa: ASSGAGVMPGNTEAF
j_gene: TRBJ2-3; v_gene: TRBV6-5; CDR3aa: ASSYSYGSSTDTQY